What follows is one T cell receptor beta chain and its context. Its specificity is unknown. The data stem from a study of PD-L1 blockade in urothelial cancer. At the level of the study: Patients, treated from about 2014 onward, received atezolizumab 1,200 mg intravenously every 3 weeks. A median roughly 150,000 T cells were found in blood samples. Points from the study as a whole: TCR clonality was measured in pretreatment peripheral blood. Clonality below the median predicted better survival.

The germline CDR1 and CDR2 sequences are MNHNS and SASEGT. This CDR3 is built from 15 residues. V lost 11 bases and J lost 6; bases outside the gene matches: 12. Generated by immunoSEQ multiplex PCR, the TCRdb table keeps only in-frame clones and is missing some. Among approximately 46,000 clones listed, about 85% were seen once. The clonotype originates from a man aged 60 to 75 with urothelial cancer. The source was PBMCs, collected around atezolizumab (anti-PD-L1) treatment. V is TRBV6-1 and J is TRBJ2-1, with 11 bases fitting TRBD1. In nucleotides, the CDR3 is TGTGCCGTCAGGGTAGGACAGGGGGCGGTCAATGAGCAGTTCTTC. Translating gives CAVRVGQGAVNEQFF.